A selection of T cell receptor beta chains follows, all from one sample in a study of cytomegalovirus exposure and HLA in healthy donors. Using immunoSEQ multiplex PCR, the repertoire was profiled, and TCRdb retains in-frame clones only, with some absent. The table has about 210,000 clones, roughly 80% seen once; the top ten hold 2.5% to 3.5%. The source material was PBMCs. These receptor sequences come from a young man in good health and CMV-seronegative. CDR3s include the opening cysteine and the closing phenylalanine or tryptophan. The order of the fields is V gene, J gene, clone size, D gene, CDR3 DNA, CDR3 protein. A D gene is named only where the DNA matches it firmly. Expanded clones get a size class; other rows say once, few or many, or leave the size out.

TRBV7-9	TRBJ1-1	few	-	TGTTCCAGCAGCTTAACAGGGAGTGAAGCTTTCTTT	CSSSLTGSEAFF
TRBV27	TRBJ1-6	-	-	TGTGCCAGCAGTTTAGGGGGGTGGGACAATTCACCCCTCCACTTT	CASSLGGWDNSPLHF
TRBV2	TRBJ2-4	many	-	TGTGCCAGCAGTGAAGACAGGGCTCCCAAAAACATTCAGTACTTC	CASSEDRAPKNIQYF
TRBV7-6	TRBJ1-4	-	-	TGTGCCAGCAGCTTAGACAGATTTAATGAAAAACTGTTTTTT	CASSLDRFNEKLFF
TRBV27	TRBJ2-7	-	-	TGTGCCAGGAGGGAAGAGACTAGCTCCTACGAGCAGTACTTC	CARREETSSYEQYF
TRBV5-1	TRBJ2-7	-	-	TGCGCCAGCAGCTTGGAGGGGATGGATCGCGAGCAGTACTTC	CASSLEGMDREQYF
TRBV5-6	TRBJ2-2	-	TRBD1	TGTGCCAGCAGCTTAGACAGGGGCACCGGGGAGCTGTTTTTT	CASSLDRGTGELFF
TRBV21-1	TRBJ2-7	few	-	TGTGCCACCAAGGGACAGGGGGAGGACGAGCAGTACTTC	CATKGQGEDEQYF
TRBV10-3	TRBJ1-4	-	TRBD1	TGTGCCATCAGTTCGGACAGGGAAGGTAATGAAAAACTGTTTTTT	CAISSDREGNEKLFF
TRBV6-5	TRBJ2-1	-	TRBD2	TGTGCCAGCAGCCTTAGCGGGTTGAGGAATGAGCAGTTCTTC	CASSLSGLRNEQFF
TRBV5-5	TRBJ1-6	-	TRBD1	TGTGCCAGCAGCTTGGCCCTCGGGACAGTGAATTCACCCCTCCACTTT	CASSLALGTVNSPLHF
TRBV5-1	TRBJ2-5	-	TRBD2	TGCGCCAGCAGCTTGGGACTAGCGGGGACCATACAAGAGACCCAGTACTTC	CASSLGLAGTIQETQYF
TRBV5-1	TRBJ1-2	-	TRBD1	TGCGCCAGCAGCTTGGGGGACAGAAGAGGCTACACCTTC	CASSLGDRRGYTF